This record concerns one TCR beta chain sequence. This sample was taken from a study of patients and donors after allogeneic stem cell transplantation. There are 12 residues in the CDR3. Deletions cut 0 bases from V and 7 bases from J, with 5 bases between. Germline loops: CDR1 ENHRY, CDR2 SYGVKD. Via MiXCR, TCRdb re-called the RT-PCR reads, giving one row per CDR3 protein. The sample shows about 960,000 distinct CDR3 sequences, 15% to 20% of them seen only once. The specimen was blood, either unsorted or a sorted T cell fraction (not recorded which). The rearrangement joins TRBV10-3 to TRBJ2-3; D gene uncertain. The clonotype originates from a human donor who was either an allogeneic HSCT recipient or a stem cell or donor lymphocyte infusion donor (not recorded which). It is not recorded whose cells these are; they may come from a transplant donor. CDR3 in amino acids: CAISESANTQYF. The CDR3 region has the DNA TGTGCCATCAGTGAGTCGGCCAATACGCAGTATTTT.